This TCR beta chain appears in the sequencing data of a study of T-cell memory formation after mild COVID-19. The CDR3 is made up of 15 amino acids. Germline CDR1 reads LGHNA; CDR2 reads YSLEER. V shed 4 bases and J shed 0 bases, with 9 bases lying between them. About this clonotype: The antigen is undetermined.

5'RACE with constant-segment primers built TCRalpha and TCRbeta cDNA libraries with UMIs. TCRdb independently ran MiXCR on the 5' RACE reads; one entry per CDR3 protein. The repertoire consists of tens of thousands of distinct CDR3 sequences, with under 7.5% occurring once and the leading ten covering roughly 1.5%. General study findings and limits: Clones contracting day 15 to 85 were balanced CD4/CD8; later expanders leaned CD4+.

The chain combines TRBV4-3 with TRBJ2-2; no reliable D call. The receptor was derived from a man between 18 and 29 years old who had mild COVID-19 (a few samples of this study predate the infection). Cell type and time point are not known. Sequenced material: PBMCs or a T cell subset sorted from them (not recorded which). In DNA, the CDR3 is TGCGCCAGCAGCCTATCTGGGGCGAACACCGGGGAGCTGTTTTTT. Encoded protein: CASSLSGANTGELFF.